This T cell receptor (beta chain) was recorded in a study of blood T cell repertoires in COVID-19. Seattle enrolled patients during active infection and tracked them longitudinally. Authors' data handling: It was from reference gene primer amplification that nucleated cell counts were estimated. This table comes from immunoSEQ multiplex PCR, and its TCRdb copy is limited to in-frame clones, with some not included. The D gene and trimming were derived from the DNA, and the V and J assignments and clone size from that table. The data contain 250,000 to 400,000 clones, roughly 90% of them singletons. Material: peripheral blood. The TCR comes from a woman aged 25 to 45 with COVID-19, enrolled during active disease.

The CDR3 loop reads CASSLVSGTEFPLHF. The CDR3, as DNA: TGCGCCAGCAGCTTGGTCTCCGGGACAGAATTTCCCCTCCACTTT. The chain couples TRBV5-1 to TRBJ1-6, with 7 bases identical to TRBD1. Germline CDR1 SGHRS, CDR2 YFSETQ. V shed 0 bases and J 13 bases; nucleotides not matched to a gene: 10. This CDR3 spans 15 amino acids.